This TCR beta chain was profiled in a study of beta chain features in type 1 diabetes. Study-level results: Within each of all four CD4+ subsets, Type 1 diabetes patients had TCRB CDR3s that were moderately but significantly shorter.

The table lists this clone with a few counts. Its target is not known. All of the isolated RNA was reverse transcribed, so expressed TCRB transcripts were sequenced. The data were produced by immunoSEQ multiplex PCR, yet TCRdb's version contains in-frame clones alone and is incomplete. The table shows about 270,000 clones, with roughly 13% occurring only once. The receptor was isolated from a young man with type 1 diabetes. The specimen sequenced was naive CD4+ T cells from blood.

The CDR3 is CASSQGTGSSYEQYF. The CDR3 bases are TGCGCCAGCAGCCAAGGGACAGGGAGCTCCTACGAGCAGTACTTC. V gene TRBV4-3 combines with J gene TRBJ2-7, with 8 bases lining up with TRBD1. J gave up 0 bases and V 1 base, and 2 bases lay outside the gene matches. The CDR3 is made up of 15 amino acids. Germline values: CDR1 LGHNA, CDR2 YSLEER.